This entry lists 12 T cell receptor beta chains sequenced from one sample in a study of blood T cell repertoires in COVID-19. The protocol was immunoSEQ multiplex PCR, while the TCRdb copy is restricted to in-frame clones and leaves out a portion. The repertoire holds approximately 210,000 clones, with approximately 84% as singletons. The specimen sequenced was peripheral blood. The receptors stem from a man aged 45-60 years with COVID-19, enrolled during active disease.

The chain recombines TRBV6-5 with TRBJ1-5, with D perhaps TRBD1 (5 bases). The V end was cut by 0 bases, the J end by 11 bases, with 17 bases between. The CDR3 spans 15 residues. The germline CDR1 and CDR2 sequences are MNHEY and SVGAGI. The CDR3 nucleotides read TGTGCCAGCAGTTACTCGACTGGGGGGACCTCGGCCCAGCATTTT. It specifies CASSYSTGGTSAQHF.

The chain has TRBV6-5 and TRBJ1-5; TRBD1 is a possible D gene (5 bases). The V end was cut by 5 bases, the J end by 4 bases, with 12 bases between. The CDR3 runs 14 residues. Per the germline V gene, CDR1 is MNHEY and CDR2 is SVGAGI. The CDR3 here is CASSPAGRNQPQHF. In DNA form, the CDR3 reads TGTGCCAGCAGTCCCGCGGGGCGGAATCAGCCCCAGCATTTT.

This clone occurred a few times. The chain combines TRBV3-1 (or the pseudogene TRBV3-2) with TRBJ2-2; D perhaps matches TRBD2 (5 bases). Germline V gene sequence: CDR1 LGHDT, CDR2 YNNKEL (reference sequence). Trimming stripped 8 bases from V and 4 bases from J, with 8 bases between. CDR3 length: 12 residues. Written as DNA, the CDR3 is TGTGCCAGCGCGGGCCTCACCGGGGAGCTGTTTTTT. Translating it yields CASAGLTGELFF.

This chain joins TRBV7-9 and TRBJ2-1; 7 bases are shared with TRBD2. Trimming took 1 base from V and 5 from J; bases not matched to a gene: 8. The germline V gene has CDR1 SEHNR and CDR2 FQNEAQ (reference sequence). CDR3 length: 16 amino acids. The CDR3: CASSLELAYGDNEQFF. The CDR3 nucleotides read TGTGCCAGCAGCTTAGAACTAGCGTATGGGGACAATGAGCAGTTCTTC.

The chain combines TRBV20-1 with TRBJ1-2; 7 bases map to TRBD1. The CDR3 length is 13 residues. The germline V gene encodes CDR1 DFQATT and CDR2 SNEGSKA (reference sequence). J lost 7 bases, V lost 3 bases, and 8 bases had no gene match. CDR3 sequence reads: CSASLDRVIGYTF. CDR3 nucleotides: TGCAGTGCTAGTCTTGACAGGGTAATTGGCTACACCTTC.

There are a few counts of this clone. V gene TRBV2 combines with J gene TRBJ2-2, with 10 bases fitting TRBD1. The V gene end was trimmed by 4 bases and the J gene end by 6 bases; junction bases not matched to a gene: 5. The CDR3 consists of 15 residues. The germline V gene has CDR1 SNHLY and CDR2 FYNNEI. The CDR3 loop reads CASSGQGARAGELFF. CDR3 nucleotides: TGTGCCAGCAGTGGACAGGGGGCGCGTGCCGGGGAGCTGTTTTTT.

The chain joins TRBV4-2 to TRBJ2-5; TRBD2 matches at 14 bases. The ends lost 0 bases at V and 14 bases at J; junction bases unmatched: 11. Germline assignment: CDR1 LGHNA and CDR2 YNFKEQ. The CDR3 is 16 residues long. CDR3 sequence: CASSQDAIGGLAGVYF. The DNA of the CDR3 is TGTGCCAGCAGCCAAGACGCGATAGGGGGACTAGCGGGGGTATACTTC.

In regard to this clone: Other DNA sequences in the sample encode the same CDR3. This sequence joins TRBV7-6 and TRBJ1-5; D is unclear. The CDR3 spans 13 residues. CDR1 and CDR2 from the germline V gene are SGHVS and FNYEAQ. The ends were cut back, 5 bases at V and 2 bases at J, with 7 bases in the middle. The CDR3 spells CASSPSGNQPQHF. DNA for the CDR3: TGTGCCAGCAGCCCCTCGGGCAATCAGCCCCAGCATTTT.

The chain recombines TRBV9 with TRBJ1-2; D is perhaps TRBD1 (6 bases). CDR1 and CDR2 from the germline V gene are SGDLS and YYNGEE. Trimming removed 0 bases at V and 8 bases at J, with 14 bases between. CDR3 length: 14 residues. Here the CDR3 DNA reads TGTGCCAGCAGCGTAGCCCCCGACAGGAGGGGCTACACCTTC. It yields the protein CASSVAPDRRGYTF.

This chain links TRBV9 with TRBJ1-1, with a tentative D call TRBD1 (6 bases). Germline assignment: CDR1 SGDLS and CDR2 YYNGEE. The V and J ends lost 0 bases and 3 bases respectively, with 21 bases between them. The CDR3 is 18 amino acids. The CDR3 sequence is CASSVAIQGHTVDTEAFF. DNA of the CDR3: TGTGCCAGCAGCGTAGCGATACAGGGCCACACCGTGGACACTGAAGCTTTCTTT.

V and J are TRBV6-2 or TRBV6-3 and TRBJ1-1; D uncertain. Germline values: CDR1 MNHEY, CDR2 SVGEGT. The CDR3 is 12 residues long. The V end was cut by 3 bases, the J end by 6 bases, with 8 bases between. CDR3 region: CASSYGLAEAFF. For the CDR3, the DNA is TGTGCCAGCAGTTATGGGCTGGCTGAAGCTTTCTTT.

The CDR3 is CASSAGAHSGNTIYF. The CDR3 DNA reads as TGTGCCAGTAGTGCAGGCGCTCACTCTGGAAACACCATATATTTT. V usage is TRBV19 and J usage is TRBJ1-3, with no clear D. CDR1 LNHDA and CDR2 SQIVND come from the germline V gene (reference sequence). The CDR3 is 15 amino acids. The V gene lost 5 bases and the J gene lost 0 bases, with 11 bases spanning the gap.